This TCR beta chain comes out of a study of monozygotic twins with inflammatory bowel disease. TCRdb reworked the 5' RACE reads into one entry per CDR3 protein, no DNA. The listing records approximately 330,000 distinct CDR3 sequences. The CDR3 consists of 18 residues. Germline values: CDR1 MDHEN, CDR2 SYDVKM. Per donor there was one draw, yielding a blood sample of around 2.3 ml. Material for sequencing was blood. This receptor was taken from a human donor with ulcerative colitis or Crohn's disease, or a healthy co-twin of an affected twin (not recorded which). The chain joins TRBV28 to TRBJ1-6. This chain's CDR3 is CASSLPPLDRSDNSPLHF.